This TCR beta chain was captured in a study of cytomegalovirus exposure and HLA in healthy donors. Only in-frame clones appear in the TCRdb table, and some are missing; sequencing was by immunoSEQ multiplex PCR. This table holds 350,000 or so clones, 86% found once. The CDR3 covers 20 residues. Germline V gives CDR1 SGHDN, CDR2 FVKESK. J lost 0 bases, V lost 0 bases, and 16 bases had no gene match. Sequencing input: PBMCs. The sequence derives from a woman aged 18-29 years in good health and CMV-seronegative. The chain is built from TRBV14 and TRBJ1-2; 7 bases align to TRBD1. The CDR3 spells CASSQDEEEGATRTNYGYTF. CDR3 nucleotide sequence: TGTGCCAGCAGCCAAGATGAAGAGGAGGGGGCCACACGCACTAACTATGGCTACACCTTC. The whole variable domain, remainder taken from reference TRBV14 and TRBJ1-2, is EAGVTQFPSHSVIEKGQTVTLRCDPISGHDNLYWYRRVMGKEIKFLLHFVKESKQDESGMPNNRFLAERTGGTYSTLKVQPAELEDSGVYFCASSQDEEEGATRTNYGYTFGSGTRLTVV.